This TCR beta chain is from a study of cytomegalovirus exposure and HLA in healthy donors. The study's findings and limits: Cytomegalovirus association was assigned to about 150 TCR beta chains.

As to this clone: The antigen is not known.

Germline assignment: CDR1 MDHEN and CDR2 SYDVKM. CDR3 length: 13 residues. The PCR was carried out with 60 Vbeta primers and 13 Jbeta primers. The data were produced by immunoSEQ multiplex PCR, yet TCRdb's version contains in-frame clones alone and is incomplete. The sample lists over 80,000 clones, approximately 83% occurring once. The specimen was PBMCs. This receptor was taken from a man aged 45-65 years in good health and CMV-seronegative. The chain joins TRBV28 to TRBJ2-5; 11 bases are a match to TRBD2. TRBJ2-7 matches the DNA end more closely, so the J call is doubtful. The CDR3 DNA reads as TGTGCCTCCTTAGCGGGAGGGGTCTACGAGCAGTACTTC. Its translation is CASLAGGVYEQYF.